A single T cell receptor beta chain is shown here with its context. The antigen is undetermined. TCR beta libraries were prepared from cDNA with unique molecular identifiers. Out of 1 to 10 million T cells, about 500,000 cDNA molecules were generated. One entry per CDR3 protein results from TCRdb running MiXCR on the PCR reads. The table has 150,000 to 200,000 distinct CDR3 sequences, about 30% seen once. The source of the sample is a study of post-analysis software for immune sequencing data. The wider study: Disease trajectories encompassed relapsing-remitting, secondary progressive and progressive-relapsing multiple sclerosis.

Study-level findings and limits: Pronounced co-clustering by F measure was evident among identically batched samples. Comparison of patients with controls showed five or six TRBV segments more frequent in patients, TRBV5-6, TRBV5-1 and TRBV20-1 among them. The normalized Chao1 diversity of multiple sclerosis patients was significantly lower than that of controls.

The CDR3 contains 12 residues. Germline V gene sequence: CDR1 MNHNY, CDR2 SVGAGI (reference sequence). V gave up 5 bases and J gave up 8 bases, with 10 bases separating them. This clonotype was sampled from a girl under 18 with multiple sclerosis. The sequencing input was blood. This chain connects TRBV6-6 to TRBJ2-1; D gene ambiguous. The CDR3 region has the DNA TGTGCCAGCAGTCCACTGAGCGATGAGCAGTTCTTC. Protein product: CASSPLSDEQFF.